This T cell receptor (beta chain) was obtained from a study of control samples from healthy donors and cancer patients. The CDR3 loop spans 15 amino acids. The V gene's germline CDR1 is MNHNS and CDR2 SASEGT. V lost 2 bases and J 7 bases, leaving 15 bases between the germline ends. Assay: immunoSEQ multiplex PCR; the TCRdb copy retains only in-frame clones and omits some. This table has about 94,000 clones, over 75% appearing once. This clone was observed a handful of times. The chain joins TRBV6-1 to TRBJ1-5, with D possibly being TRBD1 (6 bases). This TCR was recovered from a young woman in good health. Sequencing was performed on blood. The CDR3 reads CASSETTGMRQPQHF. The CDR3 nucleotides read TGTGCCAGCAGTGAAACCACAGGGATGCGGCAGCCCCAGCATTTT.